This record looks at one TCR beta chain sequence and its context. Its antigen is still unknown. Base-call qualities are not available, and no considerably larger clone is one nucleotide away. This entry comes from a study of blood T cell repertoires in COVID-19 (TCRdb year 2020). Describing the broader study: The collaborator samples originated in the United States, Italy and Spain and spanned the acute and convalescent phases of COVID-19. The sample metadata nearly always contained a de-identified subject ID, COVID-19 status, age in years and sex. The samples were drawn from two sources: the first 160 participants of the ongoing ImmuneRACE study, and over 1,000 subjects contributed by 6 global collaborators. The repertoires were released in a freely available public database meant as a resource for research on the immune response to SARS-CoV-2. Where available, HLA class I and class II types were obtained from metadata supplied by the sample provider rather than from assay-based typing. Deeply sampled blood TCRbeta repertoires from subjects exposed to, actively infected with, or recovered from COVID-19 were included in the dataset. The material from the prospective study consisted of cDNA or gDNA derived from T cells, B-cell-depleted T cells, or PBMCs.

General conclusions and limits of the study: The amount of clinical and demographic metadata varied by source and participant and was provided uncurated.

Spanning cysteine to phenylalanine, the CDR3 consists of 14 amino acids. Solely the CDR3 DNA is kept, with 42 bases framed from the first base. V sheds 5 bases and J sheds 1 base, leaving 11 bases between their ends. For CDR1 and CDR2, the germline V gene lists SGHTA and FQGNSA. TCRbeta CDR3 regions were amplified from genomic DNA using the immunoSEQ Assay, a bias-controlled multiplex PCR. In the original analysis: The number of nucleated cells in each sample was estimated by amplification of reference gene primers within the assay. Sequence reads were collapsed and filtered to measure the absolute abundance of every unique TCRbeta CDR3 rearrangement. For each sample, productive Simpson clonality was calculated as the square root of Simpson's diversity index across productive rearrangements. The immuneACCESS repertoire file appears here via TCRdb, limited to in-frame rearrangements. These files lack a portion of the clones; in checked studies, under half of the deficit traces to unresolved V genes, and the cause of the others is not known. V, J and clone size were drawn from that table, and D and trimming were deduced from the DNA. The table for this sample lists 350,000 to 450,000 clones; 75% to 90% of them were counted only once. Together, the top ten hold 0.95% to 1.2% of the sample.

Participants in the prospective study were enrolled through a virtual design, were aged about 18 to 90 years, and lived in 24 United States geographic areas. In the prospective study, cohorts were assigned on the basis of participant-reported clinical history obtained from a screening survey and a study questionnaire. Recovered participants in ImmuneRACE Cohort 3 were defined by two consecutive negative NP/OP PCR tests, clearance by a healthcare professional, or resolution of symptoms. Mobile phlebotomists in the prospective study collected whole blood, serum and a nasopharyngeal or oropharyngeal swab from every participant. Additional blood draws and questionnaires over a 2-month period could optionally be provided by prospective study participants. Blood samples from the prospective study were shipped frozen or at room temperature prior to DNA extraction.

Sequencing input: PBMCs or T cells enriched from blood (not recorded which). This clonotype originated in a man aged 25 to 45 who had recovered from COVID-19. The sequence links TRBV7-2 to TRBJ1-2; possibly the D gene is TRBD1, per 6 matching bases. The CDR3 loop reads CASSPSQGNYGYTF. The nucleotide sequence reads TGTGCCAGCAGCCCTTCACAGGGTAACTATGGCTACACCTTC.